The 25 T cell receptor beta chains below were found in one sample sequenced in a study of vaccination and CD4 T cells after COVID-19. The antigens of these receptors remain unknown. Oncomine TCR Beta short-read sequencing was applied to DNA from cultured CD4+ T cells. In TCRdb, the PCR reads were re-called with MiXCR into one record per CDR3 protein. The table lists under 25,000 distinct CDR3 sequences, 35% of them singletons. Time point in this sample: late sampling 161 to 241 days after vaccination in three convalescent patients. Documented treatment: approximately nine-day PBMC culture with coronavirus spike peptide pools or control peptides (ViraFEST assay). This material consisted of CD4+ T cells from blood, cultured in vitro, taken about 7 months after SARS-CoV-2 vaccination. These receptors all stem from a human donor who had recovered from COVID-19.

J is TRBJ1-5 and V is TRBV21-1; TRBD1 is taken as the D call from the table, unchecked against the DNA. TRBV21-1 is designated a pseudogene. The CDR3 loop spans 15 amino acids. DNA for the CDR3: TGTGCCAGCAGCACCCGGGACAGGGATAGACAGCCCCAGCATTTT. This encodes CASSTRDRDRQPQHF.

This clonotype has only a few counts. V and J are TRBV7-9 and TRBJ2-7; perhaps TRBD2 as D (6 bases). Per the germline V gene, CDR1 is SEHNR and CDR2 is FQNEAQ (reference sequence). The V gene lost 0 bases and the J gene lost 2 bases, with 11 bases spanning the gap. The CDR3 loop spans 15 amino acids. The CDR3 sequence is CASSLAGGATYEQYF. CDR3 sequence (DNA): TGTGCCAGCAGCTTAGCGGGCGGGGCCACCTACGAGCAGTACTTC.

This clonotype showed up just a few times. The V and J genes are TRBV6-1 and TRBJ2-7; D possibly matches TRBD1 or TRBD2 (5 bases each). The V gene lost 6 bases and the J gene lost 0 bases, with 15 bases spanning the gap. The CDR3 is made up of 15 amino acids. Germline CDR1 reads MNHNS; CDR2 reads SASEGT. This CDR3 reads CASRPWDGSSYEQYF. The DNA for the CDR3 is TGTGCCAGCAGACCCTGGGACGGCAGCTCCTACGAGCAGTACTTC.

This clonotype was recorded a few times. The DNA of the CDR3 is TGTGCCAGCAGCACGGAGACAGGGGGATACGAGCAGTACTTC. Residues: CASSTETGGYEQYF. V is TRBV7-9 and J is TRBJ2-7, with 9 bases that match TRBD1. The ends lost 5 bases at V and 4 bases at J; junction bases unmatched: 6. The CDR3 is 14 amino acids. The germline V gene encodes CDR1 SEHNR and CDR2 FQNEAQ (reference sequence).

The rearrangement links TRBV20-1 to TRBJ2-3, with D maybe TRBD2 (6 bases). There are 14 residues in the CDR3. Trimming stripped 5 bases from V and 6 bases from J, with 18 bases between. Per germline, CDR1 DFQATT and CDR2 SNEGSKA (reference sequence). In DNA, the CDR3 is TGCAGTGCTCTCAGTGGTGCGGGGACGGATACGCAGTATTTT. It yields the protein CSALSGAGTDTQYF.

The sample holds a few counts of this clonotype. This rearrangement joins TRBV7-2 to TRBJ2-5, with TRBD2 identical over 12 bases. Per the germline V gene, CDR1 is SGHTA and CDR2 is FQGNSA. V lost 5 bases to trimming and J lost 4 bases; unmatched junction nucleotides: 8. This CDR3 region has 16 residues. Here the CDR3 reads CASSRRLAGVSETQYF. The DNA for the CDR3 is TGTGCCAGCAGCAGAAGACTAGCGGGAGTGTCAGAGACCCAGTACTTC. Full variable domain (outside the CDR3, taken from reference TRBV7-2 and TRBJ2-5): GAGVSQSPSNKVTEKGKDVELRCDPISGHTALYWYRQSLGQGLEFLIYFQGNSAPDKSGLPSDRFSAERTGGSVSTLTIQRTQQEDSAVYLCASSRRLAGVSETQYFGPGTRLLVL.

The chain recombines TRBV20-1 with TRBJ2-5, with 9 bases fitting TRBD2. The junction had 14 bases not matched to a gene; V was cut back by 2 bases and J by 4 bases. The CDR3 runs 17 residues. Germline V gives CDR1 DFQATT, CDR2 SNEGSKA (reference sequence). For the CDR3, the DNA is TGCAGTGCTAGAAAGGTAGCGGGAGCCCCACTTGGAGAGACCCAGTACTTC. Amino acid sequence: CSARKVAGAPLGETQYF.

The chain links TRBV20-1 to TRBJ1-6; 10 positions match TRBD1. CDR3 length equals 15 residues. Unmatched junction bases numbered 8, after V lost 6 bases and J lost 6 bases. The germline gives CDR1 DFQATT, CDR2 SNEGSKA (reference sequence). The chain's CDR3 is CSAPWGTGVNSPLHF. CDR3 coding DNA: TGCAGTGCCCCTTGGGGGACAGGGGTTAATTCACCCCTCCACTTT.

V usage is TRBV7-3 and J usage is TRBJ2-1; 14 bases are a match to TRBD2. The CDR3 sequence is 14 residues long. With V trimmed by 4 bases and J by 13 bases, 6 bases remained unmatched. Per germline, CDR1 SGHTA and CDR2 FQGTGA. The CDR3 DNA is TGTGCCAGCAGCTGGGGACTAGCGGGAGCTCCTCAGTTCTTC. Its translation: CASSWGLAGAPQFF.

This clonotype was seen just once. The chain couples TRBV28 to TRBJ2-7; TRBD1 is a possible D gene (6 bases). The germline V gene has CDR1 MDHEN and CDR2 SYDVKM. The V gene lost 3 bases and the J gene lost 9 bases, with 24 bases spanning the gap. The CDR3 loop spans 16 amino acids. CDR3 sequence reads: CASSLGASGTLSWQYF. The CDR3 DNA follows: TGTGCCAGCAGTTTGGGGGCTTCAGGCACACTGTCGTGGCAGTACTTC.

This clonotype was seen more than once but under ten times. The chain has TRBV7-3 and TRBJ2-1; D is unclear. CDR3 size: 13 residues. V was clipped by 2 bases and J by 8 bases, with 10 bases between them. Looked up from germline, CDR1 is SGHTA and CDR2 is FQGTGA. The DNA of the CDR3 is TGTGCCAGCAGCTTATCCGGAATGGATGAGCAGTTCTTC. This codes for CASSLSGMDEQFF.

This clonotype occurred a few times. DNA for the CDR3: TGTGCCAGCAGTCAACAGGGGAGCGGCAATCAGCCCCAGCATTTT. This sequence encodes CASSQQGSGNQPQHF. V is TRBV6-1 and J is TRBJ1-5, with 7 bases identical to TRBD1. The V segment lost 5 bases and the J segment 2 bases; nucleotides outside the gene matches: 6. This CDR3 is built from 15 residues. Germline CDR1 and CDR2: MNHNS and SASEGT.

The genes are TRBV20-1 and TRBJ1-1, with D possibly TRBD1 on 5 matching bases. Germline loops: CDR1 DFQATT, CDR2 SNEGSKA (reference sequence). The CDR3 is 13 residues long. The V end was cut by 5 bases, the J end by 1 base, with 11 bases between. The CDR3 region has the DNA TGCAGTGCTCGGAGGGGCGCGAACACTGAAGCTTTCTTT. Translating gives CSARRGANTEAFF.

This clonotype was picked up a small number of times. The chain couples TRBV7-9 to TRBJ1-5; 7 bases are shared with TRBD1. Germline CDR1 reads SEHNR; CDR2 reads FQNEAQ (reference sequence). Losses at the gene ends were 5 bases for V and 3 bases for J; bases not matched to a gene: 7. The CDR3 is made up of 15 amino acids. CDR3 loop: CASSLTGTDNQPQHF. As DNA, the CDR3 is TGTGCCAGCAGCCTGACAGGGACGGACAATCAGCCCCAGCATTTT.

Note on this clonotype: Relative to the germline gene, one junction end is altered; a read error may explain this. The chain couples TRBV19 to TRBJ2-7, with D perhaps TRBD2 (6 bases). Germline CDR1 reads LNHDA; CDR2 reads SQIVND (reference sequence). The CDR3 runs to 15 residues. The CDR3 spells CASSGGRDRIYEQHF. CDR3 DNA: TGTGCCAGTAGCGGAGGGCGGGACCGGATCTACGAGCAGCACTTC.

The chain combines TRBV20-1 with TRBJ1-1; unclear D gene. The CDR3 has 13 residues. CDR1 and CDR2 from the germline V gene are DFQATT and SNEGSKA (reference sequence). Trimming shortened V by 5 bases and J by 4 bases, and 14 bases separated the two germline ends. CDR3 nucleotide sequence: TGCAGTGCTGATACCGTTTGGGGCACTGAAGCTTTCTTT. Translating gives CSADTVWGTEAFF.

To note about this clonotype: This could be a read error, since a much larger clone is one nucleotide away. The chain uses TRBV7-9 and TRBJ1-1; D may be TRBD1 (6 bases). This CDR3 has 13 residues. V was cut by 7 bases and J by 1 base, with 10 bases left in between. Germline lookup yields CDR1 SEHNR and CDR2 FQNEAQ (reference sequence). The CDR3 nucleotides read TGTGCCAGCAACGCGACAGGGAACACTGAAGCTTTCTTT. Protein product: CASNATGNTEAFF.

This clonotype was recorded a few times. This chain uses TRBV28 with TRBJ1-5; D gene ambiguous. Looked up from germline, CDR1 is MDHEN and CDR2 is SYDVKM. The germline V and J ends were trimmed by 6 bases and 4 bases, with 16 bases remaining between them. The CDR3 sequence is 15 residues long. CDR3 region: CASSTGLRINQPQHF. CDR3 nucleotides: TGTGCCAGCAGCACCGGGCTCAGGATTAATCAGCCCCAGCATTTT.

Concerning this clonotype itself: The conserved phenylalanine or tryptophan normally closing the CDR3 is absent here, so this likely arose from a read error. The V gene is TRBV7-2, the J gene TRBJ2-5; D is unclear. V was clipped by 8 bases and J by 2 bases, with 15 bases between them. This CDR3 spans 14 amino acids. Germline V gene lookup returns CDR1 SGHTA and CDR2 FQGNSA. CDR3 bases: TGTGCCAGCCGGATAGCACAAGTTCAAGAGACCCAGTACTTA. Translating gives CASRIAQVQETQYL.

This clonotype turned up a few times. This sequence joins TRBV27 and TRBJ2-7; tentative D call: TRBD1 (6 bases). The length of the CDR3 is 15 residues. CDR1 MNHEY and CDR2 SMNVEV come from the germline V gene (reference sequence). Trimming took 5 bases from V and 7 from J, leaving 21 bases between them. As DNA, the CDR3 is TGTGCCAGCAGTCCACCCGGGACAAGGTTATATGAGCAGTACTTC. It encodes CASSPPGTRLYEQYF.

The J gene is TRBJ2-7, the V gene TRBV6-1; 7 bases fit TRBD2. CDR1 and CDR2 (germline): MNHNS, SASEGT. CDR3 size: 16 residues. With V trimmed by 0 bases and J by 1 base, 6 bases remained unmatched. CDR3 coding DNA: TGTGCCAGCAGTGAAGCGCCAGAGGGAGGGTCCTACGAGCAGTACTTC. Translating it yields CASSEAPEGGSYEQYF.

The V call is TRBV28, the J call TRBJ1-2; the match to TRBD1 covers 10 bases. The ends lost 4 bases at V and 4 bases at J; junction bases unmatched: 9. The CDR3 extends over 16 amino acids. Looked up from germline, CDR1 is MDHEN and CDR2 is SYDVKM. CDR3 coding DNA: TGTGCCAGCAGTTCTACGGACAGGGGGGTTATCTATGGCTACACCTTC. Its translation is CASSSTDRGVIYGYTF.

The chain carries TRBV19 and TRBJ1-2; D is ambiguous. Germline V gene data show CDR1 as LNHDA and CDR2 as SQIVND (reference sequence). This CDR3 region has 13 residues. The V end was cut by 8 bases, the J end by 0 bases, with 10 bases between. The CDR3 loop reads CASGRNANYGYTF. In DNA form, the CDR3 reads TGTGCCAGTGGACGTAACGCTAACTATGGCTACACCTTC.

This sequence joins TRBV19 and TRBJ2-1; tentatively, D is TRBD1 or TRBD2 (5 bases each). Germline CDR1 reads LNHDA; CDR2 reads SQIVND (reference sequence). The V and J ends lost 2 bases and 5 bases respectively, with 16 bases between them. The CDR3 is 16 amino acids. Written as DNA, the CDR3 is TGTGCCAGTAGTATATCGTGGGGGAGACGGGACAATGAGCAGTTCTTC. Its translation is CASSISWGRRDNEQFF. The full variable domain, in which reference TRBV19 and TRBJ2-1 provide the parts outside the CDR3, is DGGITQSPKYLFRKEGQNVTLSCEQNLNHDAMYWYRQDPGQGLRLIYYSQIVNDFQKGDIAEGYSVSREKKESFPLTVTSAQKNPTAFYLCASSISWGRRDNEQFFGPGTRLTVL.

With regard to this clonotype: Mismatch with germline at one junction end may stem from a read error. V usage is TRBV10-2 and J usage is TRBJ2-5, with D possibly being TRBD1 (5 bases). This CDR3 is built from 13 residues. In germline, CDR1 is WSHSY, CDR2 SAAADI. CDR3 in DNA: TGCGCCGGCAGTGATCAGGGAAAAGAGACCCAGTACTTC. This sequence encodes CAGSDQGKETQYF.